This T cell receptor beta chain stems from a study of blood T cells in healthy people across ages. Combining a sample-barcoded 5' primer with a J-beta primer mix, a second PCR ran for 7 to 11 cycles. Each cDNA molecule carried a tag from a template-switch adaptor that contained 12 random nucleotides. TCRdb analysed the 5' RACE reads with MiXCR anew, one entry per CDR3 protein. The table lists more than 800,000 distinct CDR3 sequences, under 35% of them singletons. The V gene's germline CDR1 is SEHNR and CDR2 FQNEAQ (reference sequence). Trimming took 3 bases from V and 3 from J, leaving 8 bases between them. CDR3 length: 13 amino acids. This clonotype occurred a few times.

The specimen was blood. This TCR was recovered from a woman of 80 years or more in good health. This rearrangement joins TRBV7-9 to TRBJ1-2; no clear D gene. The CDR3 loop is CASSFEGHYGYTF. Written as DNA, the CDR3 is TGTGCCAGCAGCTTTGAGGGTCACTATGGCTACACCTTC.